The clone carrying this T cell receptor (beta chain) was counted a few times. Its specificity is not known. The sample belongs to a study of blood T cells in healthy people across ages. General study findings and limits: Not knowing donor CMV status may have confounded expanded clonotype changes.

A second PCR of roughly 7 to 11 cycles used a sample-barcoded 5' primer and a J-beta primer mix. Via MiXCR, TCRdb re-called the 5' RACE reads, giving one row per CDR3 protein. The sample records around 520,000 distinct CDR3 sequences, 27% being singletons. Trimming removed 2 bases at V and 6 bases at J, with 11 bases between. Germline V gene data show CDR1 as SGHRS and CDR2 as YFSETQ. This CDR3 spans 13 amino acids. Another study also made use of these data, one on T cells of mothers and their children.

V and J are TRBV5-1 and TRBJ1-2; possible D gene TRBD1, 5 bases. The sequenced sample was blood. The sequence derives from a boy aged 2 to 10 in good health. The chain's CDR3 is CASSFGGGDGYTF. The CDR3 region has the DNA TGCGCCAGCAGCTTCGGGGGTGGTGATGGCTACACCTTC. Drawing the rest from reference TRBV5-1 and TRBJ1-2, the complete variable domain is KAGVTQTPRYLIKTRGQQVTLSCSPISGHRSVSWYQQTPGQGLQFLFEYFSETQRNKGNFPGRFSGRQFSNSRSEMNVSTLELGDSALYLCASSFGGGDGYTFGSGTRLTVV.